This is a list of T cell receptor beta chains from one sample in a study of CD8+ T cells in alopecia areata. Some clones are missing from TCRdb's copy, which holds only in-frame ones; the method was immunoSEQ multiplex PCR. This table holds some 110,000 clones, around 64% found once. Source material: CD4+ T cells sorted from blood. Receptor source: a human donor in good health. CDR3s include the opening cysteine and the closing phenylalanine or tryptophan. A D gene is named only where the DNA matches it firmly. Not every row has a clone size; where given, it reads once, few, many or a size class.

-,-,TRBJ2-3,TRBV7-2,CASSLQIRGPLDTQYF,TGTGCCAGCAGCCTACAGATACGGGGCCCCTTGGATACGCAGTATTTT
-,-,TRBJ1-5,TRBV4-1,CASSQGEGQPQHF,TGCGCCAGCAGCCAAGGGGAGGGTCAGCCCCAGCATTTT
few,-,TRBJ2-7,TRBV29-1,CSVGAGSKQYF,TGCAGCGTTGGGGCGGGGTCCAAGCAGTACTTC
-,TRBD2,TRBJ2-1,TRBV27,CASSPRGAGGRSGQFF,TGTGCCAGCAGTCCCCGGGGAGCGGGGGGTCGTTCAGGGCAGTTCTTC
-,-,TRBJ2-1,TRBV7-9,CASSSMVQRVTYNEQFF,TGTGCCAGCAGCTCGATGGTACAGCGGGTAACCTACAATGAGCAGTTCTTC
-,-,TRBJ1-4,TRBV2,CASSGTRDNEKLFF,TGTGCCAGCAGTGGGACGAGGGATAATGAAAAACTGTTTTTT
few,-,TRBJ1-1,TRBV5-1,CASSWGDSLVTEAFF,TGCGCCAGCAGCTGGGGAGACAGCCTGGTCACTGAAGCTTTCTTT
few,-,TRBJ2-3,TRBV2,CATIPDRGTDTQYF,TGTGCCACCATCCCCGACAGAGGGACAGATACGCAGTATTTT
-,TRBD1,TRBJ1-3,TRBV18,CASSQSTGSGNTIYF,TGTGCCAGCTCACAGTCGACAGGGTCTGGAAACACCATATATTTT
few,TRBD2,TRBJ2-3,TRBV7-9,CASSAGTSGVTDTQYF,TGTGCCAGCAGCGCTGGGACTAGCGGGGTAACAGATACGCAGTATTTT
-,-,TRBJ1-1,TRBV5-4,CASSSGTLLSTEAFF,TGTGCCAGCAGCTCGGGGACACTCCTGAGTACTGAAGCTTTCTTT
few,-,TRBJ2-1,TRBV30,CAWMSGANNEQFF,TGTGCCTGGATGTCAGGGGCCAACAATGAGCAGTTCTTC
few,-,TRBJ2-1,TRBV1,CTSSQDPRDSGGERWDEQFF,TGCACCAGCAGCCAAGATCCCCGGGATAGCGGGGGGGAACGTTGGGATGAGCAGTTCTTC
-,-,TRBJ1-1,TRBV29-1,CSASDRNTEAFF,TGCAGCGCTTCGGACAGGAACACTGAAGCTTTCTTT
few,TRBD1,TRBJ2-7,TRBV5-1,CASSIRQGRHEQYF,TGCGCCAGCAGCATAAGACAGGGGAGGCACGAGCAGTACTTC
few,-,TRBJ1-1,TRBV29-1,CSVEEKAFF,TGCAGCGTTGAAGAAAAGGCTTTCTTT
-,-,TRBJ1-1,TRBV29-1,CSVVGPGGNTEAFF,TGCAGCGTTGTGGGCCCCGGGGGGAACACTGAAGCTTTCTTT
-,TRBD2,TRBJ2-3,TRBV5-1,CASSLGASGGTDTQYF,TGCGCCAGCAGCTTGGGAGCTAGCGGGGGGACAGATACGCAGTATTTT
-,-,TRBJ1-2,TRBV29-1,CSVESGGGYTF,TGCAGCGTTGAATCGGGTGGGGGCTACACCTTC
-,-,TRBJ1-1,TRBV27,CASSSFRGTEAFF,TGTGCCAGCAGTTCATTTCGGGGAACTGAAGCTTTCTTT
-,-,TRBJ1-3,TRBV10-3,CAISESTAGNTIYF,TGTGCCATCAGTGAGTCGACAGCTGGAAACACCATATATTTT
-,-,TRBJ2-5,TRBV30,CAWSVPGGQTQYF,TGTGCCTGGAGTGTGCCAGGGGGGCAGACCCAGTACTTC
-,TRBD2,TRBJ2-3,TRBV5-1,CASSLLAGAVDTQYF,TGCGCCAGCAGCTTACTAGCGGGGGCTGTGGATACGCAGTATTTT
few,TRBD1,TRBJ1-4,TRBV7-6,CASSSQGVGEKLFF,TGTGCCAGCAGCTCACAGGGGGTGGGTGAAAAACTGTTTTTT
-,-,TRBJ1-6,TRBV27,CASRHRDGSPLHF,TGTGCCAGCAGACACAGGGATGGTTCACCCCTCCACTTT
-,TRBD2,TRBJ2-1,TRBV29-1,CSVGGGATSSYNEQFF,TGCAGCGTTGGCGGGGGGGCCACCAGCTCCTACAATGAGCAGTTCTTC
few,TRBD1,TRBJ2-1,TRBV29-1,CSVERTGGYNEQFF,TGCAGCGTTGAAAGGACAGGGGGTTACAATGAGCAGTTCTTC
few,-,TRBJ2-1,TRBV5-1,CASSEGGLSLEDEQFF,TGCGCCAGCAGCGAAGGGGGACTCTCCTTGGAAGATGAGCAGTTCTTC
-,-,TRBJ2-1,TRBV12-5,CASGLDPPPRKIF,TGTGCTAGTGGTCTGGACCCACCGCCGCGGAAGATCTTC
-,TRBD1,TRBJ1-5,TRBV30,CAWGGQARQPQHF,TGTGCCTGGGGGGGACAGGCCCGACAGCCCCAGCATTTT
once,-,TRBJ1-4,TRBV4-1,CASSQGRENEKLFF,TGCGCCAGCAGCCAAGGCAGGGAGAATGAAAAACTGTTTTTT
-,TRBD1,TRBJ2-5,TRBV29-1,CSVLRRGLETQYF,TGCAGCGTTCTCCGCAGGGGGCTTGAGACCCAGTACTTC
-,-,TRBJ2-5,TRBV5-4,CASSPGTIQETQYF,TGTGCCAGCAGCCCCGGGACCATCCAAGAGACCCAGTACTTC
-,TRBD2,TRBJ2-5,TRBV19,CASGTSVQETQYF,TGTGCCAGTGGGACTAGTGTACAAGAGACCCAGTACTTC
-,-,TRBJ1-1,TRBV29-1,CSGTGRMGTEAFF,TGCAGCGGGACGGGCCGCATGGGGACTGAAGCTTTCTTT
-,-,TRBJ2-1,TRBV19,CASWQELGNEQFF,TGTGCCAGTTGGCAGGAACTCGGGAATGAGCAGTTCTTC
-,-,TRBJ1-1,TRBV4-1,CASSQDRWGTTNTEAFF,TGCGCCAGCAGCCAAGATCGATGGGGGACGACAAACACTGAAGCTTTCTTT
-,TRBD1,TRBJ2-7,TRBV29-1,CSVIGTAYEQYF,TGCAGCGTTATAGGGACAGCCTACGAGCAGTACTTC
few,TRBD1,TRBJ1-2,TRBV30,CAWSPGQGVGYTF,TGTGCCTGGAGCCCGGGACAGGGCGTTGGCTACACCTTC
few,TRBD2,TRBJ2-1,TRBV25-1,CASSGRRGVNNEQFF,TGTGCCAGCAGTGGGAGGCGGGGGGTAAACAATGAGCAGTTCTTC
-,-,TRBJ1-2,TRBV27,CASSSTDGYYGYTF,TGTGCCAGCAGTTCTACGGACGGATACTATGGCTACACCTTC
once,-,TRBJ1-2,TRBV6-4,CASSEGPGPYGYTF,TGTGCCAGCAGTGAGGGGCCGGGTCCCTATGGCTACACCTTC
-,-,TRBJ2-3,TRBV6-5,CASSYSAIPPGDTQYF,TGTGCCAGCAGTTACTCTGCGATTCCCCCCGGAGATACGCAGTATTTT
-,-,TRBJ2-6,TRBV6-5,CASSTGAKVLTF,TGTGCCAGCAGCACTGGCGCTAAGGTCCTGACTTTC
-,-,TRBJ1-6,TRBV30,CAWSPASWGESPLHF,TGTGCCTGGAGTCCTGCCAGTTGGGGGGAATCACCCCTCCACTTT
-,-,TRBJ1-2,TRBV5-6,CASSRGTGGYTF,TGTGCCAGCAGCAGAGGGACCGGTGGCTACACCTTC
-,-,TRBJ2-1,TRBV5-6,CASSLSDEQFF,TGTGCCAGCAGCTTATCGGACGAGCAGTTCTTC
-,-,TRBJ1-2,TRBV5-1,CASSLAGNGYTF,TGCGCCAGCAGCTTGGCTGGGAATGGCTACACCTTC
-,TRBD2,TRBJ2-3,TRBV11-2,CASSPRTSGGAGDTQYF,TGTGCCAGCAGCCCCAGGACTAGCGGGGGGGCAGGGGATACGCAGTATTTT
-,-,TRBJ1-4,TRBV25-1,CASSEIYSATNEKLFF,TGTGCCAGCAGTGAGATTTACAGTGCAACTAATGAAAAACTGTTTTTT
once,-,TRBJ2-1,TRBV10-3,CAISVGGSYNEQFF,TGTGCCATCAGTGTAGGGGGCTCCTACAATGAGCAGTTCTTC
-,TRBD2,TRBJ2-7,TRBV11-2,CASSLDGTRVGGYEQYF,TGTGCCAGCAGCTTAGATGGGACTAGGGTCGGTGGGTACGAGCAGTACTTC
-,-,TRBJ1-2,TRBV30,CAWSGQSNYGYTF,TGTGCCTGGAGTGGACAGTCTAACTATGGCTACACCTTC